This T cell receptor beta chain comes out of a study of blood T cell repertoires in COVID-19. Study-level information: T cells, B-cell-depleted T cells, or PBMCs supplied cDNA or gDNA.

This table comes from immunoSEQ multiplex PCR, and its TCRdb copy is limited to in-frame clones, with some not included. The sample has around 320,000 clones; approximately 90% are singletons. This clone was picked up one time. Participants, roughly 18 to 89 years old, spanned 25 or so US areas. Cohort placement rested on clinical history that participants reported themselves. A COVID-19 case was met by exposed participants within 2 weeks before study entry. The origin of this receptor is a woman aged 25 to 39 who had been exposed to COVID-19. Source material: PBMCs or T cells enriched from blood (not recorded which).

In DNA, the CDR3 is TGTGCCAGCATGTTCGGGTTAGCTGGAAACACCATATATTTT. Translation: CASMFGLAGNTIYF. This chain connects TRBV2 to TRBJ1-3; no definite D call. V was cut by 7 bases and J by 2 bases, with 12 bases left in between. Germline V CDR1 and CDR2: SNHLY, FYNNEI. This CDR3 comprises 14 residues.